This TCR beta chain was observed in a study of blood T cell repertoires in COVID-19. Study information: Whether acute or convalescent, the COVID-19 samples came from the United States, Italy and Spain. From T cells, B-cell-depleted T cells, or PBMCs came the material, which was cDNA or gDNA.

The Seattle site enrolled patients during active infection and followed them longitudinally. Original handling: Estimation of nucleated cell counts was performed using reference gene primer amplification. Generated by immunoSEQ multiplex PCR, the TCRdb table keeps only in-frame clones and is missing some. V and J calls and clone size are those listed in that table; D and trimming were worked out from the DNA. The sample includes 180,000 or so clones, about 81% seen only once; the top ten take 12%. Germline CDR1 is SGHTS and CDR2 is YDEGEE. This CDR3 region has 15 residues. V lost 4 bases, J lost 5 bases, and 9 bases stayed unmatched.

The TCR sequence derives from a woman older than 75 with COVID-19, enrolled during active disease. Sequencing was done on a sample of peripheral blood. The chain joins TRBV5-8 to TRBJ2-5; TRBD1 aligns across 9 bases. The CDR3 coding sequence is TGTGCCAGCAGCCCGGAACAGGGGGCATTTGAGACCCAGTACTTC. Protein: CASSPEQGAFETQYF.